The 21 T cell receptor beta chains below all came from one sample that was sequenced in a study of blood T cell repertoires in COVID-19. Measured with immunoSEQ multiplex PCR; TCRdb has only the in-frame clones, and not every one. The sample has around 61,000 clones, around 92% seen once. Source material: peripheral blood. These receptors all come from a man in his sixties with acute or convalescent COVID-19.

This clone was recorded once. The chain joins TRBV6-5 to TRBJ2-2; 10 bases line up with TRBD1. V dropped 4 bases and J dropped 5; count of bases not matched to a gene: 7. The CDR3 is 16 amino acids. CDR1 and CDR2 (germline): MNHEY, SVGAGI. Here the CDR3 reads CASSWGSGQGTGELFF. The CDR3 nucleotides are TGTGCCAGCAGTTGGGGTTCGGGACAGGGGACCGGGGAGCTGTTTTTT.

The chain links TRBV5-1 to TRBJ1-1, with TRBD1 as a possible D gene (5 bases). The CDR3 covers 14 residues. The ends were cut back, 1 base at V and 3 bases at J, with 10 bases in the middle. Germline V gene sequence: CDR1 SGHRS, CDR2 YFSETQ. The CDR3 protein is CASSLTGGHTEAFF. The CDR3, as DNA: TGCGCCAGCAGCTTGACGGGGGGACACACTGAAGCTTTCTTT.

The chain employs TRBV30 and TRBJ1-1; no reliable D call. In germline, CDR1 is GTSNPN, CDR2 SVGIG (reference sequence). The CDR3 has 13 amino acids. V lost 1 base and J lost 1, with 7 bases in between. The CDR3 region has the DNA TGTGCCTGGAGTGAACTTTCGAACACTGAAGCTTTCTTT. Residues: CAWSELSNTEAFF. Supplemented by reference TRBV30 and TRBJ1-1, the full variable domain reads SQTIHQWPATLVQPVGSPLSLECTVEGTSNPNLYWYRQAAGRGLQLLFYSVGIGQISSEVPQNLSASRPQDRQFILSSKKLLLSDSGFYLCAWSELSNTEAFFGQGTRLTVV.

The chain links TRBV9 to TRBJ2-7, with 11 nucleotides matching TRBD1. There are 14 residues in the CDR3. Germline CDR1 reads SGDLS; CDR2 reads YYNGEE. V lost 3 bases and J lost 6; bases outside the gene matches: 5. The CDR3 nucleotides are TGTGCCAGCAGCGCAGACGGGACAGGGGGCGAGCAGTACTTC. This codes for CASSADGTGGEQYF.

CDR3 in DNA: TGTGCCAGCGGGACAGTCCGCAATGAAAAACTGTTTTTT. This sequence encodes CASGTVRNEKLFF. The chain has TRBV6-5 and TRBJ1-4; 7 nucleotides align to TRBD1. Per germline, CDR1 MNHEY and CDR2 SVGAGI. The CDR3 runs to 13 residues. V was pared by 8 bases and J by 5 bases, with 5 bases of the junction left unmatched.

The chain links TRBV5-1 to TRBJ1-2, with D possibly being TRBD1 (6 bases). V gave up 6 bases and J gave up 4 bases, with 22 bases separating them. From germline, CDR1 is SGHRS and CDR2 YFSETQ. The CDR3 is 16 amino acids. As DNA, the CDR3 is TGCGCCAGCACCGATGTCGTAGGGGGTGTTGGCTATGGCTACACCTTC. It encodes CASTDVVGGVGYGYTF.

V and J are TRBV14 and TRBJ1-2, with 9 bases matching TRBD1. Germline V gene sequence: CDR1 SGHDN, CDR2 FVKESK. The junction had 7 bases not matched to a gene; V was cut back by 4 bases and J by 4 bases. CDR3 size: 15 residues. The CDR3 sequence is CASSLRGTGTYGYTF. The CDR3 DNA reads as TGTGCCAGCAGCCTCAGAGGGACAGGGACCTATGGCTACACCTTC.

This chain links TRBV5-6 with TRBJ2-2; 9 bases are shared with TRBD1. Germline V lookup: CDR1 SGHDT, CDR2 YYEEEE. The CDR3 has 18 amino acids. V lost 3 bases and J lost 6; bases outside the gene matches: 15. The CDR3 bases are TGTGCCAGCAGCTCCACGGACCTAGGACAGGGGTACCCCGGGGAGCTGTTTTTT. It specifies CASSSTDLGQGYPGELFF.

CDR3 coding DNA: TGTGCCAGCAGTGGGCAGGGCACTGAAGCTTTCTTT. Translation: CASSGQGTEAFF. The chain recombines TRBV28 with TRBJ1-1; a possible D gene is TRBD1 (5 bases). The CDR3 has 12 residues. CDR1 is MDHEN and CDR2 is SYDVKM in the germline V gene. V was clipped by 5 bases and J by 4 bases, with 8 bases between them.

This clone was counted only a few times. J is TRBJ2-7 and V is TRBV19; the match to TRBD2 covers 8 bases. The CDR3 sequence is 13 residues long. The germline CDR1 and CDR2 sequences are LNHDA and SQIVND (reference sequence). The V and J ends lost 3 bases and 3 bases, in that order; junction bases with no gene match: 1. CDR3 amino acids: CASSMAGGYEQYF. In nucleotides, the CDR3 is TGTGCCAGTAGTATGGCGGGGGGCTACGAGCAGTACTTC.

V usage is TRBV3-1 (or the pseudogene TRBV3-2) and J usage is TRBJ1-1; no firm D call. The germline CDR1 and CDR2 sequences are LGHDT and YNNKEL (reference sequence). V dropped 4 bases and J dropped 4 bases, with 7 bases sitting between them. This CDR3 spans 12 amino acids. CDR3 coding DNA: TGTGCCAGCAGCCTTGGAGCCACTGAAGCTTTCTTT. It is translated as CASSLGATEAFF.

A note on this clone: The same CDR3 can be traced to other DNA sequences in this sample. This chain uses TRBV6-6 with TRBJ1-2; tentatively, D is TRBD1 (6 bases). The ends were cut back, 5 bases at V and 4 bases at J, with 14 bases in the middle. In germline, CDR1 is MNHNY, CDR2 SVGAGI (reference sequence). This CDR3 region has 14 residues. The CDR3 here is CASSRDTPSYGYTF. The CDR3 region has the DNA TGTGCCAGCAGTCGGGACACTCCCTCCTATGGCTACACCTTC.

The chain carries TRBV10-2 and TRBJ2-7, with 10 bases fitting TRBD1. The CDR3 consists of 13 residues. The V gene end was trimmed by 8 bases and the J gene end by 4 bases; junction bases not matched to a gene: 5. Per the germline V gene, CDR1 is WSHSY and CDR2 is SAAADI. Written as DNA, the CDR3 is TGCGCCAGCCAGAGACAGGGGGCTTACGAGCAGTACTTC. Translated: CASQRQGAYEQYF.

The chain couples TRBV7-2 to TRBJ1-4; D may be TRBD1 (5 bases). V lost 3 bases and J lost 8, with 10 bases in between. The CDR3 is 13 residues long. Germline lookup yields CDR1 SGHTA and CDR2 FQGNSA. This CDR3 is CASSLKAGEKLFF. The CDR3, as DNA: TGTGCCAGCAGCTTGAAGGCAGGGGAAAAACTGTTTTTT.

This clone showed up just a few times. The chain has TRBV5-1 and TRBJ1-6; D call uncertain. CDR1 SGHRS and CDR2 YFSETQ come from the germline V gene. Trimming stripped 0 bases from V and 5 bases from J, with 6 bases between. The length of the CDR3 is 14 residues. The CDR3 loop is CASSLESDNSPLHF. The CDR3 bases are TGCGCCAGCAGCTTGGAGTCGGATAATTCACCCCTCCACTTT.

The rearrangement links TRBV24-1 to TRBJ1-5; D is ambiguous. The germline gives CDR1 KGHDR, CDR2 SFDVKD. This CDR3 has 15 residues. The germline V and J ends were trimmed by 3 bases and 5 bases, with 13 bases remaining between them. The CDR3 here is CATSDPSRGDQPQHF. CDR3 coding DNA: TGTGCCACCAGTGATCCGTCGCGGGGTGATCAGCCCCAGCATTTT.

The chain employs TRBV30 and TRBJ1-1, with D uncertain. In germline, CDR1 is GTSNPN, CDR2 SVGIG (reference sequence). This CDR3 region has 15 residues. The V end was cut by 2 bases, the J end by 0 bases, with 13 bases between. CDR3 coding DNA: TGTGCCTGGAGTACACGGACGGGATTGAACACTGAAGCTTTCTTT. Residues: CAWSTRTGLNTEAFF.

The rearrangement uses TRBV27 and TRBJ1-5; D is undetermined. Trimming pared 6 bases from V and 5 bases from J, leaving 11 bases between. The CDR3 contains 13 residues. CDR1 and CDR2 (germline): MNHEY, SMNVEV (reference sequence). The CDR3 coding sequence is TGTGCCAGCAGCCCCTATCCGGATCAGCCCCAGCATTTT. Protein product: CASSPYPDQPQHF.

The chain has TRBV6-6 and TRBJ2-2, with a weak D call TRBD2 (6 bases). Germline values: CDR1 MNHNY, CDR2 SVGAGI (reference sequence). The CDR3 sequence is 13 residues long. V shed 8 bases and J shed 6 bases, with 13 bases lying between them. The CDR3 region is CASSYRDSGELFF. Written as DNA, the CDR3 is TGTGCCAGCTCCTACCGGGACTCCGGGGAGCTGTTTTTT.

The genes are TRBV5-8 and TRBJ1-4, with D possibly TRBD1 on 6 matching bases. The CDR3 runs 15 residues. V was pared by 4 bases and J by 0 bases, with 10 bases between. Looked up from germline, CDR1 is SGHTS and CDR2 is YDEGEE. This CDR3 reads CASSNGQPTNEKLFF. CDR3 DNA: TGTGCCAGCAGCAACGGACAGCCAACTAATGAAAAACTGTTTTTT.

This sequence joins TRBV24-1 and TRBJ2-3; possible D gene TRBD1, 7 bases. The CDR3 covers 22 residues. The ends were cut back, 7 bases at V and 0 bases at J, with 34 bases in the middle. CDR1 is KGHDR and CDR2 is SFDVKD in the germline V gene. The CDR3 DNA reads TGTGCCACCAGAACCCTCAACTATCGCGGGACAGCTACTGTTTCTAGCACAGATACGCAGTATTTT. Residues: CATRTLNYRGTATVSSTDTQYF.